This TCR beta chain was documented in a study of cytomegalovirus exposure and HLA in healthy donors. Study conclusions and caveats: In vitro testing confirmed a few CMV-associated chains as specific for CMV antigens.

Trimming took 11 bases from V and 0 from J, leaving 18 bases between them. CDR1 and CDR2 from the germline V gene are MNHEY and SVGAGI. The CDR3 extends over 15 amino acids. The PCR contained 60 Vbeta and 13 Jbeta primers. Per the study methods: Approximately 11 million shared chains were among approximately 80 million unique TCR beta chains counted in a later analysis. Some clones are missing from TCRdb's copy, which holds only in-frame ones; the method was immunoSEQ multiplex PCR. The V and J calls and clone size come from that table; D and trimming were worked out from the DNA. The sample is made up of roughly 220,000 clones, and the top ten hold 1.1% of it. Details on this clone: Its specificity is unknown.

The genes are TRBV6-5 and TRBJ2-3; possibly TRBD1 for D (6 bases). The sequence derives from a girl aged 2 to 9 in good health and CMV-seropositive. Sequencing used PBMCs. CDR3 amino acids: CASNLDSPSTDTQYF. The DNA of the CDR3 is TGTGCCTCTAACTTGGACAGTCCTAGCACAGATACGCAGTATTTT.